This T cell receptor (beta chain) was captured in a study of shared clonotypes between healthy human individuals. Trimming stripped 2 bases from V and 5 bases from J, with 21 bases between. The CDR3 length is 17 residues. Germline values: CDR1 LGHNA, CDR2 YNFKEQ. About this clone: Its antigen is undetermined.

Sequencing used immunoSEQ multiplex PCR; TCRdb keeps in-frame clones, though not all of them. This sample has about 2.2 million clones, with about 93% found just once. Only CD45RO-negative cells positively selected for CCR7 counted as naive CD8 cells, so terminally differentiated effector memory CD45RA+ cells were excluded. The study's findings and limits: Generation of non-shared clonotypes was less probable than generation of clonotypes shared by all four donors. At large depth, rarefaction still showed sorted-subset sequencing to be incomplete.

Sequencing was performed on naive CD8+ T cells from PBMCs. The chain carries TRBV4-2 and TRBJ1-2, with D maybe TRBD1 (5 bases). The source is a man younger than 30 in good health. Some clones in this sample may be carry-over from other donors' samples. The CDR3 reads CASSQWNLDTLEYGYTF. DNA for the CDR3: TGTGCCAGCAGCCAATGGAATTTGGACACGTTGGAGTATGGCTACACCTTC.